What follows are 3 T cell receptor beta chains derived from one specimen sequenced in a study of low-dose radiotherapy and immunotherapy resistance in tumors. Alpha and beta chains were covered, as first-strand cDNA relied on TRAV- and TRBV-specific primers. For amplifying TCRs, the PCR ran for around 20 cycles with Phusion, which was used together with a constant-region primer and the adapter on the V primers. TCRdb called the reads again in MiXCR, with one record for every CDR3 protein. This table holds around 60,000 distinct CDR3 sequences, about a quarter found once. Time point here: after trial treatment. Treatment reported: LDRT plus nivolumab, ipilimumab, low-dose cyclophosphamide and aspirin (RACIN trial). The starting material was PBMCs, obtained after low-dose radiotherapy plus immunotherapy. All receptors derive from a male donor with prostate cancer.

This clonotype has at least ten counts. The chain carries TRBV28 and TRBJ2-7; 12 bases are a match to TRBD1. Unmatched junction bases numbered 6, after V lost 6 bases and J lost 6 bases. Germline loops: CDR1 MDHEN, CDR2 SYDVKM. The CDR3 sequence is 14 residues long. The CDR3 here is CASRPGTGGFEQYF. The CDR3 region has the DNA TGTGCCAGCAGGCCTGGGACAGGGGGCTTCGAGCAGTACTTC.

The chain is built from TRBV20-1 and TRBJ2-7; TRBD1 aligns across 9 bases. The J call may be mistaken, given a closer DNA end match to TRBJ2-1. The CDR3 has 14 amino acids. Germline V gives CDR1 DFQATT, CDR2 SNEGSKA (reference sequence). CDR3 nucleotides: TGCAGTGCTAGGAAGGGGACAGGGTTCGGCGAGCAGTTCTTC. Translating it yields CSARKGTGFGEQFF.

This clonotype was seen at least ten times. The chain combines TRBV5-5 with TRBJ1-3; 7 bases line up with TRBD1. Germline CDR1 SGHKS, CDR2 YYEKEE (reference sequence). CDR3 size: 17 residues. V dropped 0 bases and J dropped 4; count of bases not matched to a gene: 10. The CDR3 here is CASSLAARGESGNTIYF. DNA of the CDR3: TGTGCCAGCAGCTTGGCCGCCAGGGGGGAATCCGGAAACACCATATATTTT. The complete variable domain, with remaining parts taken from reference TRBV5-5 and TRBJ1-3, reads DAGVTQSPTHLIKTRGQQVTLRCSPISGHKSVSWYQQVLGQGPQFIFQYYEKEERGRGNFPDRFSARQFPNYSSELNVNALLLGDSALYLCASSLAARGESGNTIYFGEGSWLTVV.